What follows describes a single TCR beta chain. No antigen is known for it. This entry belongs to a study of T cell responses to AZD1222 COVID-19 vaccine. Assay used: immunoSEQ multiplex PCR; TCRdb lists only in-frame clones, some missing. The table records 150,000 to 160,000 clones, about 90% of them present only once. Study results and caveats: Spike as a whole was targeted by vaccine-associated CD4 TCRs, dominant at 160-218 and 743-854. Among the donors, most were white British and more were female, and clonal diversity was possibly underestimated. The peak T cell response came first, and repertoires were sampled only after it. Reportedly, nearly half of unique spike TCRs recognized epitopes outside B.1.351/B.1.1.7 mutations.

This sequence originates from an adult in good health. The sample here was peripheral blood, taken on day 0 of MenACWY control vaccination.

The CDR3: CASSPGAGLSNQPQHF. DNA for the CDR3: TGTGCCAGCAGTCCAGGGGCAGGCCTTAGCAATCAGCCCCAGCATTTT. V and J are TRBV27 and TRBJ1-5; a weak D match, TRBD1 (6 bases). Trimming took 5 bases from V and 0 from J, leaving 14 bases between them. The CDR3 spans 16 residues. Germline values: CDR1 MNHEY, CDR2 SMNVEV (reference sequence).